The sequence of this T cell receptor (beta chain) was determined in a study of T-cell reconstitution after alpha-beta-depleted transplantation in children. Overall study findings and caveats: Surviving recipient T cells and thymic progenitors underlay high day-60 TCRbeta diversity in some patients. Several hundred graft clones that had expanded were reportedly the source of alpha-beta T cells about two months after transplant. Newly generated T cells supplied most T-cell counts and diversity one year post-transplant.

In the case of this clonotype: No antigen is known for it.

V was pared by 2 bases and J by 3 bases, with 7 bases of the junction left unmatched. The CDR3 contains 16 residues. Using unique molecular identifiers, the investigators prepared the TCRbeta library. Using its own MiXCR run on the PCR reads, TCRdb lists one record per CDR3 protein. This table holds 530,000 or so distinct CDR3 sequences, roughly 30% found once. The source material was PBMCs, sampled before TCRalphabeta/CD19-depleted stem cell transplant. This clonotype originated in a boy in the first two years of life with Wiskott-Aldrich syndrome, due to receive a stem cell transplant. The chain joins TRBV12-3 or TRBV12-4 to TRBJ2-3, with 8 bases matching TRBD2. The CDR3 is CASSLQSGSETDTQYF. The CDR3 bases are TGTGCCAGCAGTTTACAGAGCGGGAGTGAGACAGATACGCAGTATTTT.